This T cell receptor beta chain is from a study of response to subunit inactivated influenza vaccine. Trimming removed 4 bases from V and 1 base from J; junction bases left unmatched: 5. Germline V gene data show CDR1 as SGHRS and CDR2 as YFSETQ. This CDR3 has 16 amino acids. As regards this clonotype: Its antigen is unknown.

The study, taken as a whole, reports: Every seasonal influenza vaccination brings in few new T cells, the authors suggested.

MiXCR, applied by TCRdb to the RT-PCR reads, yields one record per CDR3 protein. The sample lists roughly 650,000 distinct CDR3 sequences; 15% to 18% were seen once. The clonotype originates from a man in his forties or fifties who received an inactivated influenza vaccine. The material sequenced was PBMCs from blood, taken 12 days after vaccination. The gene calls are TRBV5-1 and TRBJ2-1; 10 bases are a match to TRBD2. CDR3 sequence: CASSGGTSESYNEQFF. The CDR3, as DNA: TGCGCCAGCAGCGGTGGGACTAGCGAATCCTACAATGAGCAGTTCTTC. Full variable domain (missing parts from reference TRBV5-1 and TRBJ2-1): KAGVTQTPRYLIKTRGQQVTLSCSPISGHRSVSWYQQTPGQGLQFLFEYFSETQRNKGNFPGRFSGRQFSNSRSEMNVSTLELGDSALYLCASSGGTSESYNEQFFGPGTRLTVL.